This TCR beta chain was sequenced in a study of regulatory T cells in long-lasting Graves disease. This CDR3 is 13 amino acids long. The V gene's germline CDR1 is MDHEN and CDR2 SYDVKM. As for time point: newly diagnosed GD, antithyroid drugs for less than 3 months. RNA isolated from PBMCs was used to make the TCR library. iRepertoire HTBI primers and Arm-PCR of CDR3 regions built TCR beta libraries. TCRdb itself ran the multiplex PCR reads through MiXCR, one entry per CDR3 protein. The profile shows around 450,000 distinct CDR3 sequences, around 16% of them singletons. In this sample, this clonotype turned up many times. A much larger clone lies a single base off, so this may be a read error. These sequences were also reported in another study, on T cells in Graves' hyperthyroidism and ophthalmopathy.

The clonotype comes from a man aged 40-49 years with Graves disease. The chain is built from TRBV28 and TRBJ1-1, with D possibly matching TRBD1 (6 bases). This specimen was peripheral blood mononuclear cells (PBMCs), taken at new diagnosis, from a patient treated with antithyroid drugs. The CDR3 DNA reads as TGTACCAGCAGTTTAGGGGGGACCACTGAAGCTTTCTTT. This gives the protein CTSSLGGTTEAFF.